This TCR beta chain was obtained from a study of T-cell memory formation after mild COVID-19. Turning to the study itself: Largely, TCR clusters stayed within a single donor.

Study-wide findings and caveats: Proof of SARS-CoV-2 specificity was absent for the second-wave clones that crested on day 37. Chiefly within CM and EM were the contracting CD4+ clones; CD8+ ones were within EMRA.

Germline CDR1 LGHNA, CDR2 YSLEER. The length of the CDR3 is 16 residues. Trimming left V 4 bases short and J 5 bases short, with 20 bases between. This clonotype has just a few counts. Its target is unknown. TCRdb reanalysed the 5' RACE reads using MiXCR and keeps one entry per CDR3 protein. Here the sample spans 300,000 to 350,000 distinct CDR3 sequences, about 13% being singletons. The sequence came from a man aged 18 to 29 who had mild COVID-19 (a few samples of this study predate the infection). Cell type and time point are not known. Material for sequencing was PBMCs or a T cell subset sorted from them (not recorded which). The genes are TRBV4-3 and TRBJ2-5; D is perhaps TRBD1 or TRBD2 (6 bases each). For the CDR3, the DNA is TGCGCCAGCAGCCCCGGAAATTGGGGGGCCGGGGAGACCCAGTACTTC. Its translation: CASSPGNWGAGETQYF.